Listed here is a single TCR beta chain. What it binds is unknown. A mixed TRB-A/B primer pool amplified rearranged TRB by multiplex touch-down PCR. TCRdb reprocessed the multiplex PCR reads with MiXCR, giving one entry per CDR3 protein. Altogether some 2,400 distinct CDR3 sequences are present, approximately 55% being singletons, with the ten largest covering 5% to 7%. CDR3 size: 14 residues. The germline V gene encodes CDR1 LNHDA and CDR2 SQIVND (reference sequence). Trimming took off 5 bases at V and 4 bases at J, with 14 bases between the two ends. The data stem from a study of T cell repertoires in aging, cancer and after chemotherapy. Study as a whole: Paired samples before and after chemotherapy came from chronic lymphocytic leukemia patients on fludarabine- or bendamustine-based regimens. Around 10 million TCR reads were in the whole dataset.

General observations from the study: Across the chemotherapy interval, each cancer cohort showed higher median generation probability, suggesting thymic rebound. In cancer patients, declining TCR diversity with age involved lost richness and lost evenness.

Amplification of TCR beta used genomic DNA extracted from peripheral blood. The receptor was derived from a human donor with a blood cancer. The sequencing input was blood. This chain links TRBV19 with TRBJ1-2; the D is unclear. CDR3 coding DNA: TGTGCCAGTAGTTCGGCAGACCCCCTCTATGGCTACACCTTC. Its translation is CASSSADPLYGYTF.